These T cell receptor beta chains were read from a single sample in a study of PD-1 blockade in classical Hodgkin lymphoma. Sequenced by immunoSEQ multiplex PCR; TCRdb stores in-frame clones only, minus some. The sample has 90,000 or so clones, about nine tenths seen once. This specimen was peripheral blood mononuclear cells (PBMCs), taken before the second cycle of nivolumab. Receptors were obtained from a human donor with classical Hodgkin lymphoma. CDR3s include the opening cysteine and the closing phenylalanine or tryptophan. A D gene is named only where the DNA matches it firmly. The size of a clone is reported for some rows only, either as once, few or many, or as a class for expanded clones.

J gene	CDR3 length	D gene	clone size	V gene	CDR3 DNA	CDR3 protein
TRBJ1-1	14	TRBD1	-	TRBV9	TGTGCCAGCAGCGTACTGACAGGGGGAGACGGAGCTTTCTTT	CASSVLTGGDGAFF
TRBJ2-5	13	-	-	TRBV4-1	TGCGCCAGCAGCCACCCGAGGGCGGTGGGGCTGTACTTC	CASSHPRAVGLYF
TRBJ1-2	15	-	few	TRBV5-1	TGCGCCAGCAGCTTGGATGGGGGGACCTCAGATGGCTACACCTTC	CASSLDGGTSDGYTF
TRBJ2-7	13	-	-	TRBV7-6	TGTGCCAGCAGCTTAGGGGCACCCTACGAGCAGTACTTC	CASSLGAPYEQYF
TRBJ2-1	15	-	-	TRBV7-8	TGTGCCAGCAGCTTCGAGTGGGGCCCGTCCAGGGAGCAGTTCTTC	CASSFEWGPSREQFF
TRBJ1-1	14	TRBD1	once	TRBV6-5	TGTGCCAGCAGTTACACGGACAGGGAAACTGAAGCTTTCTTT	CASSYTDRETEAFF
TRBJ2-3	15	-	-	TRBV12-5	TGTGCTAGTGGTTTGACGGGACTTAGCACAGATACGCAGTATTTT	CASGLTGLSTDTQYF
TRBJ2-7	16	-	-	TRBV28	TGTGCCAGCACCCGGGGCCACGGGCGTAAGTCCTACGAGCAGTACTTC	CASTRGHGRKSYEQYF
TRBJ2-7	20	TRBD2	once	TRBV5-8	TGTGCCAGCAGCTTGGGTGTCATGACTAGAGCTAGCGGGAAAAGCTACGAGCAGTACTTC	CASSLGVMTRASGKSYEQYF
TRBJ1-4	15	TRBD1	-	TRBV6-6	TGTGCCAGCAGTTACTTACGACAGGGGCATGAAAAACTGTTTTTT	CASSYLRQGHEKLFF
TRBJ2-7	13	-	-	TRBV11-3	TGTGCCAGCAGCTTAGGGTCGAGTTACGAGCAGTACTTC	CASSLGSSYEQYF
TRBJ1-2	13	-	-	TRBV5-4	TGTGCCAGCAGTTTCCGGACTGGGGATGGCTACACCTTC	CASSFRTGDGYTF
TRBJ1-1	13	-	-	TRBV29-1	TGCAGCGTTGAAGGCAGGCCGAGCGCTGAAGCTTTCTTT	CSVEGRPSAEAFF
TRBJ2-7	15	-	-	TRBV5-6	TGTGCCAGCAGCTTAGCCCGGTCCTGGCCTTACGAGCAGTACTTC	CASSLARSWPYEQYF
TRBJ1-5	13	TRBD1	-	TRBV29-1	TGCAGCGTTCGCAGGGGGGACAATCAGCCCCAGCATTTT	CSVRRGDNQPQHF
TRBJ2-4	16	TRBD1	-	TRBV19	TGTGCCAGTAGTATAGGTTTACAGGGGTCCAAAAACATTCAGTACTTC	CASSIGLQGSKNIQYF
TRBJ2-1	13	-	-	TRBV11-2	TGTGCCAGCAGCCAGCTAGTTTGGGGTGAGCAGTTCTTC	CASSQLVWGEQFF
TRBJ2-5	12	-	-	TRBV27	TGTGCCAGCAGTCGGCCCGAGGGGGCCCAGTACTTC	CASSRPEGAQYF
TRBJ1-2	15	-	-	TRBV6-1	TGTGCCAGCAGTGAATATGGGGGCGTCGGCTATGGCTACACCTTC	CASSEYGGVGYGYTF
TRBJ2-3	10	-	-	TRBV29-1	TGCAGCGGACAGACAGATACGCAGTATTTT	CSGQTDTQYF
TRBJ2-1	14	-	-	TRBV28	TGTGCCAGCAGTGAAAGGCCCACCTACAATGAGCAGTTCTTC	CASSERPTYNEQFF
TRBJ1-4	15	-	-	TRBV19	TGTGCCAGTAGTATTCTCAGGACGCTTAATGAAAAACTGTTTTTT	CASSILRTLNEKLFF
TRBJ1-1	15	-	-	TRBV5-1	TGCGCCAGCAGCTTCGGGACACCAAGTCACACTGAAGCTTTCTTT	CASSFGTPSHTEAFF
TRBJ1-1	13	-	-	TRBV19	TGTGCCAGTAGTCCGGGACCGAAAGGGGAAGCTTTCTTT	CASSPGPKGEAFF
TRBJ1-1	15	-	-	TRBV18	TGTGCCAGCTCAGAGATCGGACACCCGAACACTGAAGCTTTCTTT	CASSEIGHPNTEAFF
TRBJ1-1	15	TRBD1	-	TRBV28	TGTGCCAGCAGCACCGGGACAGGGAAGAACACTGAAGCTTTCTTT	CASSTGTGKNTEAFF
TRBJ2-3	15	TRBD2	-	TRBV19	TGTGCCAGTAGTATTCTAGCGGGAGGAACAGATACGCAGTATTTT	CASSILAGGTDTQYF
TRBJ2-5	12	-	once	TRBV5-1	TGCGCCAGCTCAGACCCTCAGGAGACCCAGTACTTC	CASSDPQETQYF
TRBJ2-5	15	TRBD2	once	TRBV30	TGTGCCTGGATCTCTAGACTAGCGGGAGAACGGACCCAGTACTTC	CAWISRLAGERTQYF
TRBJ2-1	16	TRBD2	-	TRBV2	TGTGCCAGCACCCGATGGGGCGGGAGCGCCTACAATGAGCAGTTCTTC	CASTRWGGSAYNEQFF
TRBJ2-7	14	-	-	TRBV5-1	TGCGCCAGCAGCTTATTTGAGAACCTCTACGAGCAGTACTTC	CASSLFENLYEQYF